A selection of T cell receptor beta chains follows, all from one sample in a study of cytomegalovirus exposure and HLA in healthy donors. Produced via immunoSEQ multiplex PCR; TCRdb's table is partial and in-frame only. The profile shows roughly 350,000 clones, about nine tenths of them singletons. Sequencing was performed on PBMCs. Receptors originate from a woman aged 18-29 years in good health and CMV-seronegative. The CDR3 runs from the conserved cysteine through the conserved F or W. A D gene is named only where the DNA matches it firmly. Some rows mark clone size as missing; the rest say once, few, many or name a class of expanded clone.

NA	NA	TRBJ2-7	TRBV6-5	CASSYSGVGTYEQYF	TGTGCCAGCAGTTACTCCGGGGTCGGTACCTACGAGCAGTACTTC
NA	NA	TRBJ1-1	TRBV7-3	CASSLSPLTSEAFF	TGTGCCAGCAGCTTATCCCCCCTGACAAGTGAAGCTTTCTTT
NA	TRBD1	TRBJ1-1	TRBV11-3	CASSLDQGQGNTEAFF	TGTGCCAGCAGCTTAGATCAGGGACAGGGGAACACTGAAGCTTTCTTT
NA	TRBD1	TRBJ2-1	TRBV18	CASSGQGRNEQFF	TGTGCCAGCTCAGGACAGGGTCGAAATGAGCAGTTCTTC
once	TRBD2	TRBJ2-7	TRBV7-2	CASSLTPTSGKRREQYF	TGTGCCAGCAGCTTAACCCCAACTAGCGGGAAGAGGCGGGAGCAGTACTTC
NA	NA	TRBJ2-3	TRBV27	CASSSAGIDTQYF	TGTGCCAGCAGCTCGGCAGGGATAGATACGCAGTATTTT
NA	NA	TRBJ2-7	TRBV5-5	CASSLGQGRSYEQYF	TGTGCCAGCAGCTTGGGTCAGGGGAGATCCTACGAGCAGTACTTC
NA	NA	TRBJ2-5	TRBV2	CASSAVTGQETQYF	TGTGCCAGCAGTGCCGTGACAGGCCAAGAGACCCAGTACTTC
once	NA	TRBJ1-1	TRBV5-1	CASSFRQDTEAFF	TGCGCCAGCAGCTTCCGTCAGGACACTGAAGCTTTCTTT
few	NA	TRBJ1-5	TRBV6-1	CASNPGGQLYQPQHF	TGTGCCAGCAACCCTGGGGGCCAGCTTTATCAGCCCCAGCATTTT